This TCR beta chain originates from a study of blood T cell repertoires in COVID-19. In the study overall: Samples taken during acute and convalescent COVID-19 were collected in the United States, Italy and Spain. T cells, B-cell-depleted T cells, or PBMCs supplied cDNA or gDNA.

Participants were aged 18 to 89 years from around 25 US areas. Cohort assignment relied on participant-reported clinical history. Germline assignment: CDR1 SQVTM and CDR2 ANQGSEA. The CDR3 loop spans 14 amino acids. The germline V and J ends were trimmed by 1 base and 4 bases, with 13 bases remaining between them. Data came from immunoSEQ multiplex PCR; TCRdb stores just in-frame clones and leaves some out. The data hold about 230,000 clones, with 88% observed a single time. The source material was PBMCs or T cells enriched from blood (not recorded which). The receptor's source is a woman between 35 and 50 years old with acute COVID-19. The chain combines TRBV29-1 with TRBJ1-1; maybe TRBD1 (5 bases). As DNA, the CDR3 is TGCAGCGTTGAAGGGGGCTTAGGGATCACTGAAGCTTTCTTT. Encoded protein: CSVEGGLGITEAFF.